The clone carrying this TCR beta chain was counted a few times. Its antigen is not identified. A much larger clone sits a single nucleotide away, making a read error possible. Here the CDR3 omits its conserved ending phenylalanine or tryptophan, so a read error is the likely source. The record originates from a study of T cells in Graves' hyperthyroidism and ophthalmopathy. Overall study findings and caveats: Also found in blood were most expanded thyroid clonotypes above 0.001.

This CDR3 has 14 residues. Germline CDR1 reads MRHNA; CDR2 reads SNTAGT. V was trimmed by 7 bases and J by 3 bases, leaving 16 bases between them. RNA transcripts served as the template for amplifying TCR beta CDR3 regions. The HTBI primer set was used in a first-round RT-PCR of the TCR CDR3. MiXCR, applied by TCRdb to the multiplex PCR reads, yields one record per CDR3 protein. The sample carries approximately 400,000 distinct CDR3 sequences, approximately 14% recorded once. Exclusion criteria comprised uncontrolled infection, other autoimmune disease, pregnancy or lactation. Sequenced input: blood. V usage is TRBV6-4 and J usage is TRBJ2-7; D call uncertain. This TCR was sampled from a woman younger than 35 with Graves' hyperthyroidism. Here the CDR3 DNA reads TGTGCCAGCATTTCGGGCCAATCGGACTACGAGCAGTACCTC. The encoded protein is CASISGQSDYEQYL.